The 22 T cell receptor beta chains in this list originate from one sample, sequenced in a study of cytotoxic CD8 clonotypes in ibrutinib-treated CLL. Data came from immunoSEQ multiplex PCR; TCRdb stores just in-frame clones and leaves some out. This table has approximately 320,000 clones, over 60% appearing once. The sample consisted of PBMCs, taken after 36 months of ibrutinib treatment. All receptors derive from a human donor with chronic lymphocytic leukemia.

In nucleotides, the CDR3 is TGTGCCAGCAGCTTAGGTCCGGGGGGGAGCACAGATACGCAGTATTTT. It yields the protein CASSLGPGGSTDTQYF. V gene TRBV7-2 combines with J gene TRBJ2-3; 8 bases line up with TRBD2. CDR1 SGHTA and CDR2 FQGNSA come from the germline V gene. The CDR3 has 16 amino acids. Germline trimming cut 1 base from V and 0 bases from J; bases unmatched to any gene: 3.

The CDR3 nucleotides are TGTGCCAGCTCACCATTTAAGGGCCTTGACTATGGCTACACCTTC. Translation: CASSPFKGLDYGYTF. The rearrangement links TRBV18 to TRBJ1-2; no definite D call. The CDR3 totals 15 residues. Germline CDR1 KGHSH, CDR2 LQKENI. V lost 2 bases to trimming and J lost 3 bases, with 13 bases between them.

V usage is TRBV4-1 and J usage is TRBJ2-5; D is unresolved. This CDR3 contains 14 residues. The V gene's germline CDR1 is MGHRA and CDR2 YSYEKL. Trimming cost V 0 bases and J 3 bases, with 8 bases left between them. CDR3 sequence reads: CASSQEHREETQYF. The CDR3 nucleotides read TGCGCCAGCAGCCAAGAACACCGTGAAGAGACCCAGTACTTC.

The chain uses TRBV28 and TRBJ2-3; D is ambiguous. With 3 bases removed from V and 14 bases from J, the gap between germline ends came to 15 bases. CDR1 is MDHEN, CDR2 SYDVKM, per germline. The CDR3 loop spans 12 amino acids. This CDR3 is CASSFDPSGSYF. The CDR3 DNA sequence: TGTGCCAGCAGTTTCGACCCCTCCGGTTCGTATTTT.

The rearrangement links TRBV27 to TRBJ2-7; tentatively, D is TRBD2 (6 bases). Trimming removed 0 bases at V and 7 bases at J, with 13 bases between. This CDR3 is 14 amino acids long. Germline CDR1 and CDR2: MNHEY and SMNVEV (reference sequence). The CDR3 sequence is CASSLSSRETEQYF. CDR3 nucleotides: TGTGCCAGCAGTTTATCGTCTCGGGAGACTGAGCAGTACTTC.

The chain joins TRBV4-1 to TRBJ1-2; D remains ambiguous. V shed 1 base and J shed 8 bases, with 11 bases lying between them. Per the germline V gene, CDR1 is MGHRA and CDR2 is YSYEKL. This CDR3 contains 13 residues. The CDR3 nucleotides read TGCGCCAGCAGCCAAGTTAGAGGAGAGGGCTACACCTTC. Translation: CASSQVRGEGYTF.

The chain couples TRBV15 to TRBJ2-7, with 10 bases lining up with TRBD2. Losses at the gene ends were 9 bases for V and 3 bases for J; bases not matched to a gene: 5. CDR1 is LNHNV and CDR2 is YYDKDF in the germline V gene (reference sequence). The CDR3 spans 13 residues. The CDR3 is CATQAGGDYEQYF. In DNA form, the CDR3 reads TGTGCCACACAAGCGGGAGGGGACTACGAGCAGTACTTC. Supplemented by reference TRBV15 and TRBJ2-7, the full variable domain reads DAMVIQNPRYQVTQFGKPVTLSCSQTLNHNVMYWYQQKSSQAPKLLFHYYDKDFNNEADTPDNFQSRRPNTSFCFLDIRSPGLGDTAMYLCATQAGGDYEQYFGPGTRLTVT.

This clone was seen once. The chain uses TRBV6-5 and TRBJ2-2, with a weak D call TRBD1 (6 bases). Germline V lookup: CDR1 MNHEY, CDR2 SVGAGI. V shed 2 bases and J shed 7 bases, with 17 bases lying between them. CDR3 length equals 16 residues. CDR3 region: CASSYGVAGAGGELFF. CDR3 in DNA: TGTGCCAGCAGTTACGGGGTGGCAGGGGCCGGCGGGGAGCTGTTTTTT.

The CDR3 reads CASSLRLLANTGELFF. For the CDR3, the DNA is TGTGCCAGCAGCTTACGCCTCCTAGCGAACACCGGGGAGCTGTTTTTT. The V gene is TRBV13, the J gene TRBJ2-2, with D unclear. This CDR3 is built from 16 residues. The V end lost 2 bases, the J end lost 0 bases, and 10 bases lay between the germline ends. Looked up from germline, CDR1 is PRHDT and CDR2 is FYEKMQ (reference sequence).

The J gene is TRBJ1-5, the V gene TRBV6-5, with unresolved D. Trimming took 6 bases from V and 9 from J, leaving 18 bases between them. CDR1 and CDR2 (germline): MNHEY, SVGAGI. The CDR3 has 14 amino acids. CDR3 sequence: CASSYRGGTWPQHF. The CDR3 DNA reads as TGTGCCAGCAGCTACCGAGGTGGTACATGGCCCCAGCATTTT.

This clone was seen a few times. J is TRBJ1-2 and V is TRBV10-2; D call uncertain. The CDR3 contains 12 residues. V was pared by 2 bases and J by 5 bases, with 6 bases between. Looked up from germline, CDR1 is WSHSY and CDR2 is SAAADI. CDR3 bases: TGCGCCAGCAGTGAGAGGCAGTATGGCTACACCTTC. It codes for CASSERQYGYTF.

This sequence joins TRBV28 and TRBJ2-2; possible D gene TRBD2, 5 bases. With 10 bases removed from V and 3 bases from J, the gap between germline ends came to 9 bases. The V gene's germline CDR1 is MDHEN and CDR2 SYDVKM. The CDR3 contains 12 residues. In DNA, the CDR3 is TGTGCCACGCCAGCGGACACCGGGGAGCTGTTTTTT. Encoded protein: CATPADTGELFF.

The chain combines TRBV9 with TRBJ1-4; 9 bases match TRBD1. With V trimmed by 4 bases and J by 7 bases, 2 bases remained unmatched. The V gene's germline CDR1 is SGDLS and CDR2 YYNGEE. The CDR3 totals 13 residues. The CDR3 DNA reads TGTGCCAGCAGCACAGGGGGCGTTGAAAAACTGTTTTTT. It specifies CASSTGGVEKLFF.

The chain links TRBV7-8 to TRBJ1-5; D unclear. Trimming shortened V by 5 bases and J by 9 bases, and 11 bases separated the two germline ends. Germline V lookup: CDR1 SGHVS, CDR2 FQNEAQ. CDR3 length: 12 amino acids. As DNA, the CDR3 is TGTGCCAGCAGCCTAAGCTTAACGCCCCAGCATTTT. Protein sequence: CASSLSLTPQHF.

The rearrangement uses TRBV18 and TRBJ1-5, with 7 bases lining up with TRBD1. This CDR3 is 16 amino acids long. Germline loops: CDR1 KGHSH, CDR2 LQKENI. Losses at the gene ends were 4 bases for V and 2 bases for J; bases not matched to a gene: 8. DNA of the CDR3: TGTGCCAGCTCACTCCCCCCCAGGGGGGGCAATCAGCCCCAGCATTTT. Protein product: CASSLPPRGGNQPQHF. The full variable domain, with the rest looked up from reference TRBV18 and TRBJ1-5, is NAGVMQNPRHLVRRRGQEARLRCSPMKGHSHVYWYRQLPEEGLKFMVYLQKENIIDESGMPKERFSAEFPKEGPSILRIQQVVRGDSAAYFCASSLPPRGGNQPQHFGDGTRLSIL.

This clone was observed a few times. The chain recombines TRBV6-5 with TRBJ2-7, with TRBD1 matching 11 bases. Germline CDR1 is MNHEY and CDR2 is SVGAGI. The V gene end was trimmed by 8 bases and the J gene end by 6 bases; junction bases not matched to a gene: 3. The CDR3 loop spans 12 amino acids. This CDR3 is CASGQGAGEQYF. The CDR3 DNA is TGTGCCAGCGGACAGGGGGCTGGCGAGCAGTACTTC.

This chain joins TRBV11-2 and TRBJ2-2; D is unresolved. Per the germline V gene, CDR1 is SGHAT and CDR2 is FQNNGV. The CDR3 has 14 amino acids. Trimming pared 1 base from V and 6 bases from J, leaving 9 bases between. The CDR3 region is CASSLAYIPGELFF. CDR3 nucleotide sequence: TGTGCCAGCAGCTTAGCTTACATCCCCGGGGAGCTGTTTTTT. The full variable domain, its missing parts supplied by reference TRBV11-2 and TRBJ2-2, is EAGVAQSPRYKIIEKRQSVAFWCNPISGHATLYWYQQILGQGPKLLIQFQNNGVVDDSQLPKDRFSAERLKGVDSTLKIQPAKLEDSAVYLCASSLAYIPGELFFGEGSRLTVL.

J is TRBJ2-1 and V is TRBV4-1, with 8 bases lining up with TRBD1. The CDR3 is 15 amino acids. With V trimmed by 1 base and J by 8 bases, 7 bases remained unmatched. Germline CDR1 MGHRA, CDR2 YSYEKL. The CDR3 region has the DNA TGCGCCAGCAGCCAAGGTTCAGGGGGCGTCGATGAGCAGTTCTTC. Translation gives CASSQGSGGVDEQFF.

V and J are TRBV7-7 and TRBJ1-1; D unclear. With 4 bases removed from V and 4 bases from J, the gap between germline ends came to 13 bases. CDR1 SSHAT and CDR2 FNYEAQ come from the germline V gene (reference sequence). The CDR3 runs 14 residues. The CDR3 nucleotides are TGTGCCAGCAGCTCTACCCTAGGGAGCACTGAAGCTTTCTTT. This translates into CASSSTLGSTEAFF.

The chain recombines TRBV9 with TRBJ2-5, with a weak D call TRBD2 (6 bases). The CDR3 has 14 residues. Germline CDR1 is SGDLS and CDR2 is YYNGEE. The V end lost 3 bases, the J end lost 3 bases, and 12 bases lay between the germline ends. This chain's CDR3 is CASSAFTGEETQYF. The CDR3 DNA is TGTGCCAGCAGCGCCTTCACGGGGGAAGAGACCCAGTACTTC.

The V gene is TRBV6-1, the J gene TRBJ1-6; a possible D gene is TRBD1 (5 bases). V was cut by 2 bases and J by 10 bases, with 21 bases left in between. In germline, CDR1 is MNHNS, CDR2 SASEGT. The CDR3 covers 17 residues. The CDR3 reads CASSETGRRRRGSPLHF. CDR3 in DNA: TGTGCCAGCAGTGAAACGGGGCGGAGGCGGCGAGGCTCACCCCTCCACTTT.

This clone was detected only a few times. V and J are TRBV7-9 and TRBJ2-7, with TRBD2 as a possible D gene (5 bases). The V gene's germline CDR1 is SEHNR and CDR2 FQNEAQ (reference sequence). Trimming shortened V by 4 bases and J by 7 bases, and 17 bases separated the two germline ends. The CDR3 contains 14 residues. The CDR3, as DNA: TGTGCCAGCAGCTCCCATTCAGGACCGGGGGAGCAGTACTTC. It specifies CASSSHSGPGEQYF.